This T cell receptor beta chain was retrieved from a study of T cell responses to AZD1222 COVID-19 vaccine. About the research overall: Samples with a second dose at about 4 or about 12 weeks were pooled together. Whole-study results and caveats: Repertoire samples came only from after the peak T cell response.

This clone was recorded only once. Its cognate antigen is unknown. Using immunoSEQ multiplex PCR, the repertoire was profiled, and TCRdb retains in-frame clones only, with some absent. The table includes about 100,000 clones, 88% detected once. The clonotype originates from an adult in good health. Sequenced here: peripheral blood, sampled on day 0 of AZD1222 vaccination.

CDR3 loop: CASRGTQKDTEAFF. CDR3 nucleotide sequence: TGTGCCAGCAGGGGGACCCAAAAGGACACTGAAGCTTTCTTT. This rearrangement joins TRBV6-5 to TRBJ1-1; possible D gene TRBD1, 5 bases. Germline V gene sequence: CDR1 MNHEY, CDR2 SVGAGI. This CDR3 spans 14 amino acids. Trimming took off 6 bases at V and 3 bases at J, with 14 bases between the two ends.